This TCR beta chain originates from a study of blood T cell repertoires in COVID-19. Study summary: In each case, the material was cDNA or gDNA derived from T cells, B-cell-depleted T cells, or PBMCs.

Sequencing was performed with immunoSEQ multiplex PCR; in TCRdb, only in-frame clones are kept and a portion is missing. Here the sample spans some 250,000 clones, around 87% being singletons. The ends lost 2 bases at V and 5 bases at J; junction bases unmatched: 3. The CDR3 loop spans 15 amino acids. In germline, CDR1 is SGHRS, CDR2 YFSETQ. This receptor was taken from a man aged 55-75 years who had recovered from COVID-19. Specimen: peripheral blood. V gene TRBV5-1 combines with J gene TRBJ2-5; 13 bases fit TRBD2. The CDR3 protein is CASSFGTSGVETQYF. Written as DNA, the CDR3 is TGCGCCAGCAGCTTCGGGACTAGCGGGGTGGAGACCCAGTACTTC.